This T cell receptor beta chain stems from a study of blood T cell repertoires in COVID-19. Study in general: Samples came from the United States, Italy and Spain, spanning acute and convalescent COVID-19.

Per the original data handling: Reference gene primer amplification gave nucleated cell count estimates. Only in-frame clones appear in the TCRdb table, and some are missing; sequencing was by immunoSEQ multiplex PCR. The D gene and trimming were derived from the DNA, and the V and J assignments and clone size from that table. There are tens of thousands of clones in the sample; more than 75% occur only once, and 14% lies in the top ten. It was during active infection that Seattle patients were enrolled and then longitudinally followed. V was trimmed by 2 bases and J by 0 bases, leaving 8 bases between them. Per germline, CDR1 ENHRY and CDR2 SYGVKD. CDR3 length: 16 residues.

The chain joins TRBV10-3 to TRBJ2-6; D not resolved. This TCR was recovered from a man aged 60 to 69 with COVID-19, enrolled during active disease. The specimen sequenced was peripheral blood. The CDR3 reads CAISETRFSGANVLTF. The CDR3 region has the DNA TGTGCCATCAGTGAGACCAGGTTCTCTGGGGCCAACGTCCTGACTTTC.